This T cell receptor (beta chain) comes out of a study of shared clonotypes between healthy human individuals. A CD45RA-negative memory subset and a CD45RA+ naive subset were separated from the CD4+ cells. Per germline, CDR1 SNHLY and CDR2 FYNNEI. The V and J ends lost 7 bases and 0 bases respectively, with 10 bases between them. CDR3 length: 13 residues. How the authors handled the data: ImmunoSEQ output lacked quality scores and full-length reads, limiting matched filtering. Only in-frame clones appear in the TCRdb table, and some are missing; sequencing was by immunoSEQ multiplex PCR. V and J calls and clone size come straight from that table; D and trimming were deduced from the DNA. The sample has under 1,100,000 clones; around four fifths are singletons. Turning to this clone: Its matching antigen is unknown.

General study points: Apart from blood, nothing was sampled; tissue repertoires likely differ. Around 4.7% was the fraction of naive CD4 clonotypes found shared across a few donors.

V usage is TRBV2 and J usage is TRBJ2-7; D is unresolved. This clonotype originated in a man in his late teens or twenties in good health. The sequencing sample was made of memory CD4+ T cells sorted from blood. Subset reported: CD45RA-negative fraction. Here the CDR3 reads CASMSGSSYEQYF. The CDR3 DNA sequence: TGTGCCAGCATGTCTGGATCCTCCTACGAGCAGTACTTC.